The rows below give T cell receptor beta chains drawn from one sample of a study of breast tumors, draining lymph nodes, adjacent tissues. Via MiXCR, TCRdb re-called the multiplex PCR reads, giving one row per CDR3 protein. The data show hundreds of thousands of distinct CDR3 sequences, with 32% seen just once and more than 1.3% held by the top ten. Sequenced: axillary lymph node tissue. The receptors originated from a female donor with breast cancer. Some clones in this sample may be carry-over from other donors' samples. Each CDR3 is given with its conserved first and last residue. A D gene is named only where the DNA matches it firmly. Where a row states a size, it is once, few, many or the class of an expanded clone; other rows omit it.

j_gene	abundance	v_gene	d_gene	CDR3nt	CDR3aa
TRBJ1-1	.	TRBV18	.	TGTGCCAGCTCACCGTTGCAGGAAGAAGCTTTCTTT	CASSPLQEEAFF
TRBJ2-3	many	TRBV5-1	.	TGCGCCAGCAGCTTTGCGGAGAAGGGCACAGATACGCAGTATTTT	CASSFAEKGTDTQYF
TRBJ2-3	many	TRBV7-8	TRBD2	TGTGCCAGCAGCTTAATGGCTGGCGGGAGGGTTTCAGATACGCAGTATTTT	CASSLMAGGRVSDTQYF
TRBJ2-1	many	TRBV19	.	TGTGCCAGTACCCCTGGTGCAGGGGCCTACAATGAGCAGTTCTTC	CASTPGAGAYNEQFF
TRBJ2-1	many	TRBV20-1	.	TGCAGTGCTAAAACATACAATGAGCAGTTCTTC	CSAKTYNEQFF
TRBJ2-3	many	TRBV7-2	TRBD2	TGTGCCAGCAGGCGCTTACGAGGGGAGGGCCGTACAGATACGCAGTATTTT	CASRRLRGEGRTDTQYF
TRBJ2-5	many	TRBV20-1	TRBD2	TGCAGTGCTGCCGATTCGACTAGCATCAGAGAGACCCAGTACTTC	CSAADSTSIRETQYF
TRBJ2-2	many	TRBV12-3/TRBV12-4	.	TGTGCCAGTCAGTTCCTCGGCACCACCGGGGAGCTGTTTTTT	CASQFLGTTGELFF
TRBJ2-2	many	TRBV5-1	.	TGCGCCAGCAGCTTGGCGGTGATCGACGGGGAGCTGTTTTTT	CASSLAVIDGELFF
TRBJ1-2	.	TRBV20-1	.	TGCAGTGCTGGGAGGGACGGATCAAGCTATGGCTACACCTTC	CSAGRDGSSYGYTF
TRBJ2-3	many	TRBV15	.	TGTGCCACCAGCAGAGATCGTCCCCCAATCGGCGATACGCAGTATTTT	CATSRDRPPIGDTQYF
TRBJ2-5	many	TRBV6-6	TRBD1	TGTGCCAGCGTCCGACAGGGGGGTCGAGAGACCCAGTACTTC	CASVRQGGRETQYF
TRBJ2-1	many	TRBV20-1	TRBD2	TGCAGTGCTCCCCGGTGGCTAGCGGGGAACAATGAGCAGTTCTTC	CSAPRWLAGNNEQFF
TRBJ2-7	many	TRBV20-1	.	TGCAGTGCTAGATCGCCTCTGTCGGCCTCCGAGCAGTACTTC	CSARSPLSASEQYF
TRBJ1-2	.	TRBV6-2/TRBV6-3	.	TGTGCCAGCAGACGAAGCGGGAAGGGTCCTTGGGGCTACACCTTC	CASRRSGKGPWGYTF
TRBJ1-4	many	TRBV30	.	TGTGCCTGGAGTGTACGCGTGGGTGAAAAACTGTTTTTT	CAWSVRVGEKLFF
TRBJ2-7	many	TRBV7-2	.	TGTGCCAGCAGCTTAGTCGGCCCAGAGCAGTACTTC	CASSLVGPEQYF
TRBJ2-6	.	TRBV11-3	TRBD2	TGTGCCAGCAGCTCTAGGACTAGCGGGGCCAACGTCCTGACTTTC	CASSSRTSGANVLTF
TRBJ2-1	many	TRBV25-1	TRBD2	TGTGCCAGCAGTGAATTGGGACTAGGTTCCAACGAGCAGTTCTTC	CASSELGLGSNEQFF
TRBJ1-5	many	TRBV7-9	.	TGTGCCAGCAGCTTAGCAGGGGAGGGTCAGCCCCAGCATTTT	CASSLAGEGQPQHF
TRBJ1-1	.	TRBV5-1	TRBD1	TGCGCCAGCAGCTCAGGGGGCGGGATTACTGAAGCTTTCTTT	CASSSGGGITEAFF
TRBJ2-7	medium-sized	TRBV29-1	.	TGCAGCGTTGGGGGGTCGGGGCGGAGCCCCCACGAGCAGTACTTC	CSVGGSGRSPHEQYF
TRBJ2-5	once	TRBV7-8	TRBD2	TGTGCCAGCAGCTTCTCCGGGACTAGCGGAGCCCAAGAGCCCCAGTACTTC	CASSFSGTSGAQEPQYF
TRBJ2-2	.	TRBV7-3	.	.	CASSFYICSVAGERNTGELFF
TRBJ1-6	many	TRBV28	TRBD1	TGTGCCAGCAGTCGACAGGGGCCTTTGGGTTCACCCCTCCACTTT	CASSRQGPLGSPLHF
TRBJ1-4	many	TRBV7-2	.	TGTGCCAGCAGCAAACAGGCCTTGGGTGAAAAACTGTTTTTT	CASSKQALGEKLFF
TRBJ2-7	many	TRBV10-3	.	TGTGCCACCCTCGGGACCCTTGCCTACGAGCAGTACTTC	CATLGTLAYEQYF
TRBJ2-3	many	TRBV10-2	TRBD2	TGCGCCAGCGGCGGACTAGCGGGAGAATCGTTGGGCGCAGATACGCAGTATTTT	CASGGLAGESLGADTQYF
TRBJ1-4	once	TRBV5-1	.	TGCGCCAGCAGCATAGAGTCCGACTCAACTAATGAAAAACTGTTTTTT	CASSIESDSTNEKLFF
TRBJ1-1	.	TRBV4-1	.	TGCGCCAGCAGCCAAGGGGTGAGGGCTGAAGCTTTCTTT	CASSQGVRAEAFF
TRBJ1-6	many	TRBV6-5	TRBD1	TGTGCCAGCAGTTACGAGTGGACAGGGAGGAATTCACCCCTCCACTTT	CASSYEWTGRNSPLHF
TRBJ2-7	many	TRBV20-1	TRBD2	TGCAGTGCTAGAGATCTGGCCAGCGGGACCTACGAGCAGTACTTC	CSARDLASGTYEQYF
TRBJ1-1	many	TRBV11-2	.	TGTGCCAGCACCCCCATTTTAGTCGTGTGGGGGCGAGGAACTGAAGCTTTCTTT	CASTPILVVWGRGTEAFF
TRBJ1-2	many	TRBV7-8	.	TGTGCCAGCAGCTTAGGAGGAACTAACTATGGCTACACCTTC	CASSLGGTNYGYTF
TRBJ1-5	many	TRBV2	.	TGTGCCAGCAGTCCCCCCTCGGAGATTCAGCCCCAGCATTTT	CASSPPSEIQPQHF
TRBJ2-3	many	TRBV5-1	TRBD2	TGCGCCAGCAGCTTGGACAGTCTAGCTAGCGGGAGCCCCACAGATACGCAGTATTTT	CASSLDSLASGSPTDTQYF
TRBJ2-7	many	TRBV20-1	TRBD2	TGCAGTGCCCCTCCTAGCGGGAGTATAGGGCAGTACTTC	CSAPPSGSIGQYF
TRBJ2-1	many	TRBV20-1	.	TGCAGTGCTAGAACGCCGGAGACGTCAAAGGGGATATACAATGAGCAGTTCTTC	CSARTPETSKGIYNEQFF
TRBJ2-5	many	TRBV14	.	TGTGCCAGCAGCCAAGATTCGGGGATTGGGACCCAGTCCTTC	CASSQDSGIGTQSF
TRBJ2-7	many	TRBV6-2/TRBV6-3	.	TGTGCCAGCAGTTACTACACCTACGAGCAGTACTTC	CASSYYTYEQYF
TRBJ2-7	many	TRBV7-8	.	TGTGCCAGCAGCTTAGAACAGGGTCCTTCCTACGAGCAGTACTTC	CASSLEQGPSYEQYF
TRBJ1-5	few	TRBV6-1	.	TGTGCCAGCAGTGAAGGGATGGGGGCCAATCAGCCCCAGCATTTT	CASSEGMGANQPQHF
TRBJ1-2	.	TRBV5-1	.	TGCGCCAGCAGCCAGGCCGGGGGACTCAACTATGGCTACACCTTC	CASSQAGGLNYGYTF
TRBJ1-1	.	TRBV3-1	.	TGTGCCAGCGGAGGACGAGGTGACACTGAAGCTTTCTTT	CASGGRGDTEAFF
TRBJ1-1	few	TRBV15	.	TGTGCCACCAGCCCCCCTGGGAGGGGGGTGGGCACTGAAGCTTTCTTT	CATSPPGRGVGTEAFF